This T cell receptor (beta chain) comes out of a study of cytomegalovirus exposure and HLA in healthy donors. Background on the study: Across some 400 genotyped donors, about 80% landed in the Caucasian-associated ancestry cluster. General study results and limits: The authors later found most CMV-associated TCR beta chains appeared HLA-restricted. Excluded: some indistinguishable V segments such as TRBV6-2 and TRBV6-3. Later analysis identified about 17,000 TCR beta sequences associated with HLA alleles, using a false discovery rate threshold of 0.05.

This CDR3 is 14 amino acids long. The germline CDR1 and CDR2 sequences are SGHRS and YFSETQ. On this clone: Antigen: not known.

Both 60 Vbeta primers and 13 Jbeta primers went into the PCR. Measured with immunoSEQ multiplex PCR; TCRdb has only the in-frame clones, and not every one. Found here are about 130,000 clones; the top ten clones hold under 2%. Sample: PBMCs. The chain is built from TRBV5-1 and TRBJ2-5; 8 nucleotides match TRBD1. The J call may not be correct, given that the DNA end is closer to TRBJ2-7. The clonotype originates from a woman between 35 and 50 years old in good health and CMV-seropositive. This CDR3 is CASSLGTGRYEQYF. For the CDR3, the DNA is TGCGCCAGCAGCTTGGGGACAGGGAGGTACGAGCAGTACTTC.